Listed below are T cell receptor beta chains from one sample, sequenced in a study of liver allograft versus peripheral blood T cells. TCRdb passed the reads through MiXCR, listing each CDR3 protein once. The table includes approximately 8,100 distinct CDR3 sequences, around 18% detected once. The receptors here all came from a human patient who had a liver transplant. The T cells may partly be graft donor cells. Each CDR3 is given with its conserved first and last residue. A D gene is named only where the DNA matches it firmly. Clone sizes are given selectively: once, few, many, or a class where the clone is expanded.

v_gene	d_gene	abundance	j_gene	CDR3nt	CDR3aa
TRBV6-1	.	medium-sized	TRBJ1-3	TGTGCCAGCAGTGACAGGGGAAGCTCTGGAAACACCATATATTTT	CASSDRGSSGNTIYF
TRBV12-3/TRBV12-4	.	few	TRBJ1-1	TGTGCCAGCAGTTTAGCGCTAATAGAAAAAAGGGCTGAAGCTTTCTTT	CASSLALIEKRAEAFF
TRBV18	.	medium-sized	TRBJ1-6	TGTGCCAGCTCACGGATGAATTCACCCCTCCACTTT	CASSRMNSPLHF
TRBV9	.	many	TRBJ1-2	TGTGCCAGCAGCGCTATCGAGGCTGGCTACACCTTC	CASSAIEAGYTF
TRBV14	TRBD1	medium-sized	TRBJ2-1	TGTGCCAGCAGCCAAGAGGGGGCAGGGGGCGTCGGCAATGAGCAGTTCTTC	CASSQEGAGGVGNEQFF
TRBV20-1	TRBD2	.	TRBJ2-1	TGCAGTGCTTCCTCGACTAGCGCCAATGAGCAGTTCTTC	CSASSTSANEQFF
TRBV6-1	TRBD1	medium-sized	TRBJ1-2	TGTGCCAGCAGTGATAGTCAGGGGGCCCAAGGCTACACCTTC	CASSDSQGAQGYTF
TRBV27	.	medium-sized	TRBJ1-1	TGTGCCAGCAACCTACGGTGGGAGGCCGGGGCCATGAACACTGAAGCTTTCTTT	CASNLRWEAGAMNTEAFF
TRBV28	.	.	TRBJ1-5	TGTGCCAGCAGTTCGTGGGGCAATCAGCCCCAGCATTTT	CASSSWGNQPQHF
TRBV29-1	.	medium-sized	TRBJ1-1	TGCAGCGGACGGACAGTTATGAACACTGAAGCTTTCTTT	CSGRTVMNTEAFF
TRBV19	TRBD1	medium-sized	TRBJ2-6	TGTGCCAGTAGTCGGACAGGGACCTTTTCTGGGGCCAACGTCCTGACTTTC	CASSRTGTFSGANVLTF
TRBV20-1	.	.	TRBJ1-3	TGCAGTGCTAGAGATCTCCACAACTCTGGAAACACCATATATTTT	CSARDLHNSGNTIYF
TRBV7-9	.	medium-sized	TRBJ2-5	TGTGCCAGCAACCTGGTAGAGGGACAAAGGGTAGAGACCCAGTACTTC	CASNLVEGQRVETQYF
TRBV20-1	TRBD1	few	TRBJ2-4	TGCAGTGCTAGACCCGCCGGGACAGGGGTCTTAGGCAAAAACATTCAGTACTTC	CSARPAGTGVLGKNIQYF
TRBV5-6	.	.	TRBJ2-7	TGTGCCAGCAGCTTTTTGCGGCTAACCTCCTACGAGCAGTACTTC	CASSFLRLTSYEQYF
TRBV24-1	TRBD1	medium-sized	TRBJ1-4	TGTGCCACCAGTGATCGGGACAGGGGAGAACGTGGGGCAAAACTGTTTTTT	CATSDRDRGERGAKLFF